The sequence of this TCR beta chain was determined in a study of breast tumors, draining lymph nodes, adjacent tissues. TCRdb re-analysed the multiplex PCR reads in MiXCR, keeping a single row per CDR3 protein. The table includes around 190,000 distinct CDR3 sequences, 30% to 35% detected once. The CDR3 runs to 13 residues. From germline, CDR1 is DFQATT and CDR2 SNEGSKA (reference sequence). Trimming shortened V by 6 bases and J by 2 bases, and 13 bases separated the two germline ends. Samples came from axillary lymph nodes draining the breast cancer. This clonotype was recorded at least ten times. The antigen remains unidentified. General study findings and limits: Compared with basal-like, luminal-like tumors shared significantly more repertoire with nontumor tissue. Compared with lymph nodes, tumors were less diverse; compared with nontumor tissue, more. The data were judged consistent with most tumor T cells coming from lymph node and expanding in tumor. Data only fit, rather than demonstrated, lymph node origin of most tumor T cells.

The receptor was isolated from a female donor with breast cancer. Some clones in this sample may be carry-over from other donors' samples. The sequencing sample was made of axillary lymph node tissue. J is TRBJ2-5 and V is TRBV20-1; D possibly corresponds to TRBD2 (6 bases). CDR3 in amino acids: CSALGLLQETQYF. The CDR3 DNA follows: TGCAGTGCCTTGGGACTCCTACAAGAGACCCAGTACTTC.